A single sample gave rise to the 27 T cell receptor beta chains below, sequenced in a study of blood T cell repertoires in COVID-19 (dated by TCRdb to between 2020 and 2021). The library was obtained by the immunoSEQ multiplex PCR assay. This immuneACCESS table, as held by TCRdb, lists in-frame sequences with V and J called but not all clones. Of the missing ones, under half trace to an unresolved V gene in checked studies; the others have no known cause. For this sample there are over 200,000 clones; approximately 90% appear just once. Clones ranked in the top ten supply under 0.9% of the sample. Input material: peripheral blood. Receptors were obtained from a middle-aged man with acute or convalescent COVID-19.

This clone was counted once. The V and J genes are TRBV6-5 and TRBJ2-5; 7 bases are shared with TRBD1. CDR3 length: 13 amino acids. CDR1 MNHEY and CDR2 SVGAGI come from the germline V gene. Losses at the gene ends were 6 bases for V and 4 bases for J; bases not matched to a gene: 5. CDR3 bases: TGTGCCAGCAGACCGACAGGGCGAGAGACCCAGTACTTC. It translates to CASRPTGRETQYF.

The CDR3 sequence is CASSSGGPTYYEQYF. CDR3 sequence (DNA): TGTGCCAGCAGTTCTGGGGGCCCTACTTACTACGAGCAGTACTTC. The chain uses TRBV2 and TRBJ2-7; possibly TRBD1 for D (6 bases). Germline assignment: CDR1 SNHLY and CDR2 FYNNEI. V gave up 5 bases and J gave up 3 bases, with 17 bases separating them. This CDR3 has 15 residues.

This clone was counted once. V usage is TRBV19 and J usage is TRBJ2-7; 9 bases align to TRBD2. J lost 8 bases, V lost 5 bases, and 7 bases had no gene match. Looked up from germline, CDR1 is LNHDA and CDR2 is SQIVND (reference sequence). The CDR3 runs to 13 residues. This CDR3 reads CASSLAGGPQQYF. Here the CDR3 DNA reads TGTGCCAGTAGTTTGGCGGGAGGGCCTCAGCAGTACTTC.

J is TRBJ1-1 and V is TRBV2; the D gene is possibly TRBD1 (6 bases). Per the germline V gene, CDR1 is SNHLY and CDR2 is FYNNEI. V was trimmed by 3 bases and J by 3 bases, leaving 11 bases between them. This CDR3 region has 14 residues. The CDR3 spells CASSDRGAYTEAFF. The DNA for the CDR3 is TGTGCCAGCAGTGACAGGGGAGCATACACTGAAGCTTTCTTT.

About this clone itself: Other DNA sequences from this sample encode an identical CDR3 as well. The rearrangement links TRBV18 to TRBJ2-3; D is undetermined. Germline values: CDR1 KGHSH, CDR2 LQKENI. CDR3 length: 15 residues. Between the trimmed V and J ends, which lost 0 bases and 2 bases, there was a span of 9 bases. The CDR3 is CASSPPRSSTDTQYF. The CDR3 DNA is TGTGCCAGCTCACCACCGCGGTCATCCACAGATACGCAGTATTTT. The whole variable domain, remainder taken from reference TRBV18 and TRBJ2-3, is NAGVMQNPRHLVRRRGQEARLRCSPMKGHSHVYWYRQLPEEGLKFMVYLQKENIIDESGMPKERFSAEFPKEGPSILRIQQVVRGDSAAYFCASSPPRSSTDTQYFGPGTRLTVL.

V is TRBV4-2 and J is TRBJ2-5; 7 bases fit TRBD1. The ends lost 4 bases at V and 1 base at J; junction bases unmatched: 9. CDR1 and CDR2 (germline): LGHNA, YNFKEQ. The CDR3 sequence is 16 residues long. The CDR3 loop reads CASSPGTTGLQETQYF. CDR3 nucleotide sequence: TGTGCCAGCAGCCCCGGAACGACAGGGCTCCAAGAGACCCAGTACTTC.

The table lists this clone with a count of one. The chain links TRBV9 to TRBJ2-7, with 7 nucleotides matching TRBD2. J was trimmed by 6 bases and V by 3 bases; bases with no gene match: 9. Germline CDR1 is SGDLS and CDR2 is YYNGEE. This CDR3 region has 14 residues. CDR3 in DNA: TGTGCCAGCAGCGCGCAGGGAGGGGCCTTCGAGCAGTACTTC. Translating it yields CASSAQGGAFEQYF.

This clone was counted once. The rearrangement links TRBV9 to TRBJ1-1; 9 nucleotides agree with TRBD1. Per germline, CDR1 SGDLS and CDR2 YYNGEE. CDR3 length equals 12 residues. V lost 5 bases, J lost 8 bases, and 4 bases stayed unmatched. CDR3 residues: CASSTGGREAFF. The CDR3 DNA sequence: TGTGCCAGCAGTACAGGGGGCAGGGAAGCTTTCTTT. The full variable domain, completed using reference TRBV9 and TRBJ1-1, is DSGVTQTPKHLITATGQRVTLRCSPRSGDLSVYWYQQSLDQGLQFLIQYYNGEERAKGNILERFSAQQFPDLHSELNLSSLELGDSALYFCASSTGGREAFFGQGTRLTVV.

V is TRBV19 and J is TRBJ2-2; 12 positions match TRBD2. The V segment lost 8 bases and the J segment 8 bases; nucleotides outside the gene matches: 9. In germline, CDR1 is LNHDA, CDR2 SQIVND (reference sequence). This CDR3 spans 15 amino acids. This CDR3 reads CASGRRTSGTGELFF. The CDR3 DNA is TGTGCCAGTGGTAGACGGACTAGCGGGACGGGGGAGCTGTTTTTT.

The V call is TRBV12-3 or TRBV12-4, the J call TRBJ1-2; tentative D call: TRBD1 (5 bases). The CDR3 has 13 residues. Deletions cut 4 bases from V and 8 bases from J, with 14 bases between. The CDR3 DNA sequence: TGTGCCAGCAGTTGGGGGAGGGAGCGCGGCTACACCTTC. Amino acids: CASSWGRERGYTF.

This clone was seen a handful of times. At one of its ends the junction is not consistent with the germline gene, which may arise from a read error. The CDR3 region is CATSDSGTPGGGLFF. In DNA form, the CDR3 reads TGTGCCACCAGTGATTCCGGGACACCCGGCGGGGGGCTGTTTTTT. This chain joins TRBV24-1 and TRBJ2-2; TRBD2 is a possible D gene (7 bases). There are 15 residues in the CDR3. Germline-derived CDR1 and CDR2 are KGHDR and SFDVKD.

This clone appeared once. The J gene is TRBJ2-1, the V gene TRBV7-9; 9 bases line up with TRBD2. Germline V gene lookup returns CDR1 SEHNR and CDR2 FQNEAQ (reference sequence). The CDR3 length is 16 residues. V shed 1 base and J 8 bases; nucleotides not matched to a gene: 9. CDR3 amino acids: CASSLVGTSLSDEQFF. CDR3 bases: TGTGCCAGCAGCTTAGTCGGGACTAGCCTGTCGGATGAGCAGTTCTTC.

This chain joins TRBV27 and TRBJ1-1, with a tentative D call TRBD1 (6 bases). Between the trimmed V and J ends, which lost 6 bases and 6 bases, there was a span of 11 bases. Looked up from germline, CDR1 is MNHEY and CDR2 is SMNVEV (reference sequence). This CDR3 region has 12 residues. CDR3 bases: TGTGCCAGCAGAACAGGGAAGGCTGAAGCTTTCTTT. This gives the protein CASRTGKAEAFF.

The CDR3 nucleotides are TGTGCCTGGAGTTTGGACAGGGGGCATGGCTACACCTTC. This sequence encodes CAWSLDRGHGYTF. This sequence joins TRBV30 and TRBJ1-2, with 11 bases fitting TRBD1. Germline CDR1 and CDR2: GTSNPN and SVGIG (reference sequence). V lost 2 bases to trimming and J lost 6 bases; unmatched junction nucleotides: 2. The CDR3 covers 13 residues.

V gene TRBV2 combines with J gene TRBJ2-5, with a possible D match to TRBD1 (6 bases). V was pared by 0 bases and J by 7 bases, with 15 bases between. This CDR3 is built from 15 residues. Germline V gives CDR1 SNHLY, CDR2 FYNNEI. The chain's CDR3 is CASSEALQGWSTQYF. The CDR3 region has the DNA TGTGCCAGCAGTGAAGCCTTACAGGGATGGTCGACCCAGTACTTC. Combining the CDR3 with reference TRBV2 and TRBJ2-5 gives the whole variable domain EPEVTQTPSHQVTQMGQEVILRCVPISNHLYFYWYRQILGQKVEFLVSFYNNEISEKSEIFDDQFSVERPDGSNFTLKIRSTKLEDSAMYFCASSEALQGWSTQYFGPGTRLLVL.

The V and J genes are TRBV2 and TRBJ1-6; D is ambiguous. V shed 7 bases and J shed 5 bases, with 9 bases lying between them. The V gene's germline CDR1 is SNHLY and CDR2 FYNNEI. The length of the CDR3 is 13 residues. The CDR3 DNA reads as TGTGCCAGCATCAACAGTCATAATTCACCCCTCCACTTT. This encodes CASINSHNSPLHF.

Only a few counts were recorded for this clone. The chain recombines TRBV11-3 with TRBJ1-1; 8 nucleotides line up with TRBD1. This CDR3 has 12 residues. Trimming at V came to 5 bases and at J to 11 bases, leaving 7 bases not matched to a gene. The V gene's germline CDR1 is SGHNT and CDR2 YENEEA. CDR3 sequence (DNA): TGTGCCAGCAGCGAGAGGACAGGGAGGGCTTTCTTT. Encoded protein: CASSERTGRAFF. Filled out from reference TRBV11-3 and TRBJ1-1, the complete variable domain reads EAGVVQSPRYKIIEKKQPVAFWCNPISGHNTLYWYLQNLGQGPELLIRYENEEAVDDSQLPKDRFSAERLKGVDSTLKIQPAELGDSAVYLCASSERTGRAFFGQGTRLTVV.

This chain links TRBV28 with TRBJ2-1, with 8 bases identical to TRBD2. The CDR3 runs to 16 residues. Germline CDR1 and CDR2: MDHEN and SYDVKM. J was trimmed by 1 base and V by 5 bases; bases with no gene match: 7. CDR3 protein: CASSPLAGESYNEQFF. As DNA, the CDR3 is TGTGCCAGCAGTCCCCTAGCGGGCGAATCCTACAATGAGCAGTTCTTC.

The genes are TRBV24-1 and TRBJ1-2; D gene uncertain. CDR3 length: 13 amino acids. CDR1 KGHDR and CDR2 SFDVKD come from the germline V gene. V gave up 4 bases and J gave up 7 bases, with 12 bases separating them. CDR3 amino acids: CATSDYPSGGYTF. The CDR3 bases are TGTGCCACCAGTGACTACCCGTCGGGTGGCTACACCTTC.

The chain couples TRBV6-5 to TRBJ2-3; perhaps TRBD1 as D (5 bases). In germline, CDR1 is MNHEY, CDR2 SVGAGI. Trimming left V 5 bases short and J 0 bases short, with 12 bases between. The CDR3 spans 15 residues. CDR3 region: CASSPRQGSTDTQYF. The CDR3 DNA sequence: TGTGCCAGCAGTCCCCGGCAGGGAAGCACAGATACGCAGTATTTT.

The CDR3 coding sequence is TGCGCCAGCAGCTTACTAGCGGGAGGGCCGAGTTACAATGAGCAGTTCTTC. Protein product: CASSLLAGGPSYNEQFF. J is TRBJ2-1 and V is TRBV5-1; the match to TRBD2 covers 13 bases. The germline V gene encodes CDR1 SGHRS and CDR2 YFSETQ. The V segment lost 2 bases and the J segment 4 bases; nucleotides outside the gene matches: 6. The CDR3 loop spans 17 amino acids.

This rearrangement joins TRBV5-1 to TRBJ2-2, with D possibly being TRBD1 (5 bases). The CDR3 totals 17 residues. Germline V gives CDR1 SGHRS, CDR2 YFSETQ. With 1 base removed from V and 1 base from J, the gap between germline ends came to 14 bases. CDR3 DNA: TGCGCCAGCAGCTTGAAAAGGGGAAGGAGGAACACCGGGGAGCTGTTTTTT. Its protein product is CASSLKRGRRNTGELFF. The variable domain in full, with the rest retrieved from reference TRBV5-1 and TRBJ2-2, is KAGVTQTPRYLIKTRGQQVTLSCSPISGHRSVSWYQQTPGQGLQFLFEYFSETQRNKGNFPGRFSGRQFSNSRSEMNVSTLELGDSALYLCASSLKRGRRNTGELFFGEGSRLTVL.

The table lists this clone with a few counts. The chain is built from TRBV28 and TRBJ1-6; 12 bases line up with TRBD1. V shed 1 base, J shed 9 bases, and the junction held 4 bases outside the gene matches. Per the germline V gene, CDR1 is MDHEN and CDR2 is SYDVKM. This CDR3 comprises 16 residues. The CDR3 coding sequence is TGTGCCAGCAGTTTATCTGGGACAGGGGGCGGTTCACCCCTCCACTTT. Translation: CASSLSGTGGGSPLHF.

This rearrangement joins TRBV9 to TRBJ2-3; 12 bases agree with TRBD2. From germline, CDR1 is SGDLS and CDR2 YYNGEE. This CDR3 is 17 amino acids long. With 0 bases clipped from V and 3 bases from J, the junction kept 5 bases outside the gene matches. The CDR3 sequence: CASSVGASGRATDTQYF. CDR3 nucleotide sequence: TGTGCCAGCAGCGTAGGTGCTAGCGGGAGGGCAACAGATACGCAGTATTTT.

V is TRBV28 and J is TRBJ1-1; no firm D call. CDR1 is MDHEN and CDR2 is SYDVKM in the germline V gene. The CDR3 loop spans 12 amino acids. Trimming took 3 bases from V and 7 from J, leaving 9 bases between them. CDR3 sequence (DNA): TGTGCCAGCAGTTTTCAGGCTTATGAAGCTTTCTTT. It is translated as CASSFQAYEAFF.

The chain uses TRBV7-9 and TRBJ2-7; possibly TRBD2 for D (5 bases). The CDR3 covers 15 residues. From germline, CDR1 is SEHNR and CDR2 FQNEAQ (reference sequence). The V gene lost 4 bases and the J gene lost 4 bases, with 17 bases spanning the gap. The chain's CDR3 is CASSSEDSRPYEQYF. CDR3 coding DNA: TGTGCCAGCAGCTCCGAGGACTCCCGACCATACGAGCAGTACTTC.

The chain is built from TRBV5-1 and TRBJ2-3; weak D call: TRBD2 (5 bases). The CDR3 sequence is 15 residues long. Trimming removed 5 bases at V and 0 bases at J, with 13 bases between. The germline CDR1 and CDR2 sequences are SGHRS and YFSETQ. CDR3 coding DNA: TGCGCCAGCAGTCCGGGGAGAGCCAGCACAGATACGCAGTATTTT. Its translation: CASSPGRASTDTQYF.